Sequencing of this T cell receptor beta chain was carried out in a study of Ad26.COV2.S vaccination and SARS-CoV-2 variants. Study in general: The donor belonged to the COV1001 Ad26.COV2.S trial arm.

The V gene's germline CDR1 is SEHNR and CDR2 FQNEAQ (reference sequence). The CDR3 runs 16 residues. Losses at the gene ends were 1 base for V and 7 bases for J; bases not matched to a gene: 7. TCRdb keeps only in-frame clones here, not all; method: immunoSEQ multiplex PCR. The table has under 550,000 clones, roughly 90% seen once. As to treatment: around 19 received Ad26.COV2.S at low or high dose, single or two shots; 5 received placebo; per-sample allocation not given. Specimen acquisition occurred on day 63 following the initial vaccine or placebo injection. The rearrangement uses TRBV7-9 and TRBJ1-6; 7 positions agree with TRBD1. The receptor's source is a person aged 18 to 65 who received the Ad26.COV2.S COVID-19 vaccine or a placebo. This material consisted of peripheral blood, taken in a trial of Ad26.COV2.S vaccine versus placebo. The CDR3 protein is CASSLGSGTENSPLHF. The CDR3 coding sequence is TGTGCCAGCAGCTTAGGTTCCGGGACAGAGAATTCACCCCTCCACTTT.